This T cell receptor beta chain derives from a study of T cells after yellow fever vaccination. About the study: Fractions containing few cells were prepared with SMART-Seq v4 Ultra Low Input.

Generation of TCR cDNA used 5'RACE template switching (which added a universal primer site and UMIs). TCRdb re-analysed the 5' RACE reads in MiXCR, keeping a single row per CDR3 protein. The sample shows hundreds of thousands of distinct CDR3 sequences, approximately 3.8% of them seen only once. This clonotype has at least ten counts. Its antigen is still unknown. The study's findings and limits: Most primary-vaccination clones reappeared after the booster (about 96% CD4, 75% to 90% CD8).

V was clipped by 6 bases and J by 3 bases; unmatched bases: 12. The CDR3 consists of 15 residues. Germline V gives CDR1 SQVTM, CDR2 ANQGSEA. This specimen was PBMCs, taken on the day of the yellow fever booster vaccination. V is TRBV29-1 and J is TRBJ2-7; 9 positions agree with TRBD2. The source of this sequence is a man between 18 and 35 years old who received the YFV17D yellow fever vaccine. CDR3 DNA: TGCAGCGTCCGCGGAGGGGTAGCGGGGGACTACGAGCAGTACTTC. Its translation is CSVRGGVAGDYEQYF.